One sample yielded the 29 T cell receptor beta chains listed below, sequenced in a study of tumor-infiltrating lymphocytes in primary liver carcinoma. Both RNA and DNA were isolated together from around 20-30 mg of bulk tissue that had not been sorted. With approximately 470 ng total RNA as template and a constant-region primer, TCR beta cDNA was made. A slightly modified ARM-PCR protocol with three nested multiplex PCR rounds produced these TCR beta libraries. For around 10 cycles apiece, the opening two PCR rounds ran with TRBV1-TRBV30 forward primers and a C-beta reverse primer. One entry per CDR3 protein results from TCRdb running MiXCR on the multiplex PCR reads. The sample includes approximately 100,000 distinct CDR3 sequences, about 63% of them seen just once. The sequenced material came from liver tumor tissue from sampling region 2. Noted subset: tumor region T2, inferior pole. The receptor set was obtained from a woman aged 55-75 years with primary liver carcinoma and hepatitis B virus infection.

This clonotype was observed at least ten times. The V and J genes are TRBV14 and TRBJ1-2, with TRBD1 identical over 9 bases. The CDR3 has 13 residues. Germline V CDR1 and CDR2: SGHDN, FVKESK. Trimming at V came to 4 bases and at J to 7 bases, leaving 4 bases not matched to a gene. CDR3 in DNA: TGTGCCAGCAGCCCGGGGGACAGGGCTGGCTACACCTTC. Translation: CASSPGDRAGYTF.

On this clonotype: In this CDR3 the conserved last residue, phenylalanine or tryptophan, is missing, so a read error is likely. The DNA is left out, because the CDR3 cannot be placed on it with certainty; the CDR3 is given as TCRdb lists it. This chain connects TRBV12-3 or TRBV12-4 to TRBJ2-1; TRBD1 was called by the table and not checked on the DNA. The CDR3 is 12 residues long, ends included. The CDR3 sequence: CASMPGRNEQFI.

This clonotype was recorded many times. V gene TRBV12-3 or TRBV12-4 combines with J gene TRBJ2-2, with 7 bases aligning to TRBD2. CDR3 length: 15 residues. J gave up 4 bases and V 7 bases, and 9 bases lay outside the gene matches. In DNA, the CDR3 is TGTGCCAGCATCCTAGGTGGGAGGGGCACCGGGGAGCTGTTTTTT. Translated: CASILGGRGTGELFF.

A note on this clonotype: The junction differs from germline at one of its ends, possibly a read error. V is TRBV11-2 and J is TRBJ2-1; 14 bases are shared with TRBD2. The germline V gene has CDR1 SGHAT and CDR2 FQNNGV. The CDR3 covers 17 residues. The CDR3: CDSSRRLAGGPRDEQSF. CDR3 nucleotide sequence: TGTGACAGCAGCAGGAGACTAGCGGGAGGGCCGAGGGATGAGCAGTCCTTC.

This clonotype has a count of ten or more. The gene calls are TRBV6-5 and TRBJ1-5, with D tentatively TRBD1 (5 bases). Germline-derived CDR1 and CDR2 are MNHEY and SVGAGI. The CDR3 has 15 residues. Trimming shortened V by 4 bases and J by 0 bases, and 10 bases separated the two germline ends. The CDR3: CASSSGGGSNQPQHF. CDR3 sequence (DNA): TGTGCCAGCAGTTCGGGGGGGGGTAGCAATCAGCCCCAGCATTTT.

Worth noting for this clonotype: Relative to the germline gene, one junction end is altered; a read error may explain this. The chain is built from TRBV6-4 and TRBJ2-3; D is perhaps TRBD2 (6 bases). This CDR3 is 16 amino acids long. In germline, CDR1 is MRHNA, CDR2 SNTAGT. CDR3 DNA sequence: TGTGCCAACAGTGACGTAGCAGGAGGGTCCACAGATACACAGTATTTT. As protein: CANSDVAGGSTDTQYF.

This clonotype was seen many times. The CDR3 DNA sequence: TGTGCCAGCAGTTATCGAGGGGGGTACAATGAGCAGTTCTTC. This translates into CASSYRGGYNEQFF. This rearrangement joins TRBV6-2 or TRBV6-3 to TRBJ2-1; D might be TRBD1 or TRBD2, each matching 6 bases. This CDR3 spans 14 amino acids. V was cut by 3 bases and J by 4 bases, with 10 bases left in between. Germline CDR1 reads MNHEY; CDR2 reads SVGEGT.

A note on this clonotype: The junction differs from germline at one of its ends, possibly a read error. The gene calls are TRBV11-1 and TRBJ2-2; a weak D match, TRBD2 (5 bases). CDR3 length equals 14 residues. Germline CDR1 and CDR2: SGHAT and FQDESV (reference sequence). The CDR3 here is CASRQRLDTGEPFF. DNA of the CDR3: TGTGCCAGCAGACAGAGGCTTGACACCGGGGAGCCGTTTTTT.

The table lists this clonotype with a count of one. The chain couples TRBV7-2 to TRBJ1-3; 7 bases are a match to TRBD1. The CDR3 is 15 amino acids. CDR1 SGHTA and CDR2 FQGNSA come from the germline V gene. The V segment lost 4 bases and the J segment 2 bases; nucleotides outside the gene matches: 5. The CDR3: CASSSSDRPGNTIYF. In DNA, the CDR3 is TGTGCCAGCAGCTCCTCGGACAGGCCTGGAAACACCATATATTTT.

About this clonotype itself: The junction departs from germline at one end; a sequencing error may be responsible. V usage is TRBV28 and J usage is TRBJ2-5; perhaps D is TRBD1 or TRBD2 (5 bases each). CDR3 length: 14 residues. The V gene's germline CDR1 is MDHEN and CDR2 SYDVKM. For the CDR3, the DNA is TGTGCCAGCAGGAGGGACCCTGGACCAGAGACCAAGTACTTC. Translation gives CASRRDPGPETKYF.

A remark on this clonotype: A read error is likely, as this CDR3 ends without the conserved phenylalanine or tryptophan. CDR3 sequence reads: CPNSRRLAGGPGDEQFI. For the CDR3, the DNA is TGTCCCAACAGCAGGAGACTAGCGGGAGGGCCGGGGGATGAGCAGTTCATC. The genes are TRBV11-2 and TRBJ2-1; the match to TRBD2 covers 14 bases. CDR1 SGHAT and CDR2 FQNNGV come from the germline V gene. CDR3 size: 17 residues.

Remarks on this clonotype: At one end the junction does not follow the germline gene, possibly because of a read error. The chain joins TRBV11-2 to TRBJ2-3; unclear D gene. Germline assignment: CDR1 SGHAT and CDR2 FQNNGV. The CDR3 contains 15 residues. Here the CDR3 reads CSSSLRPGRTDTQYF. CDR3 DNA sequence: TGTTCCAGCAGCCTCAGACCAGGACGCACAGATACGCAGTATTTT.

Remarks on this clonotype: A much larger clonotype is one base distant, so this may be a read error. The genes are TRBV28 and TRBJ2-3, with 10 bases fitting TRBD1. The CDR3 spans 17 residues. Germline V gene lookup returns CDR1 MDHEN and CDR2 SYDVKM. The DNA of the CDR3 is TGTGCCAGCAGTTTGGACAGGGGGTCGGCCAGCATAGATACGCAGTATTTT. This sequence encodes CASSLDRGSASIDTQYF.

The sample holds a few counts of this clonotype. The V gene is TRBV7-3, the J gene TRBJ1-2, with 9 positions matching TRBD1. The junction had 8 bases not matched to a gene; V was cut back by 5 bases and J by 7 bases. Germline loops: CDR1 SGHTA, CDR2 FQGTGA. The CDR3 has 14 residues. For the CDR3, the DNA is TGTGCCAGCAGCCAGGACAGGGGTATTGGTGGCTACACCTTC. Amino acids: CASSQDRGIGGYTF.

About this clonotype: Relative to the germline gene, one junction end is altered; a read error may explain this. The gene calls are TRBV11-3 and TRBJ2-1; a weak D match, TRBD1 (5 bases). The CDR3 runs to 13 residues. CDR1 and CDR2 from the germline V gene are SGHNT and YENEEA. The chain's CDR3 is CASSLGDSSEQLF. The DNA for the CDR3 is TGTGCCAGCAGTTTAGGAGACAGCAGTGAGCAGCTCTTC.

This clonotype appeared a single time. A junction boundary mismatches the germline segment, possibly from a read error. CDR3 sequence reads: CATSLGGLYQETQYF. The CDR3 DNA is TGTGCCACCAGTCTTGGGGGCTTATACCAAGAGACCCAGTACTTC. This sequence joins TRBV28 and TRBJ2-5; D is possibly TRBD1 (6 bases). Germline loops: CDR1 MDHEN, CDR2 SYDVKM. The CDR3 extends over 15 amino acids.

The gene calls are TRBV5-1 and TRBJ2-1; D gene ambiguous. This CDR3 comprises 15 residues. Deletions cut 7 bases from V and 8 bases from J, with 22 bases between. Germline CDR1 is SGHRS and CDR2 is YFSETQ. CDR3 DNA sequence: TGCGCCAGCGGCTCGGATGCCGTCCCCGGTTATGAGCAGTTCTTC. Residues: CASGSDAVPGYEQFF.

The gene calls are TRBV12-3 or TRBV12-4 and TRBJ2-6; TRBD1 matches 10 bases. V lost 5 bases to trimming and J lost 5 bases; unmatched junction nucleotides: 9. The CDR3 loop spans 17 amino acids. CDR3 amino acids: CASSQRQGAARANVLTF. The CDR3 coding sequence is TGTGCCAGCAGTCAGAGACAGGGGGCTGCGAGGGCCAACGTCCTGACTTTC.

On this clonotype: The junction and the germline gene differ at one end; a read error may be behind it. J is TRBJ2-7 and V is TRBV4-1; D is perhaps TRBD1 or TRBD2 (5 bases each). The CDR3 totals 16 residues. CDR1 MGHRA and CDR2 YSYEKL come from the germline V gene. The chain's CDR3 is CAGSQGPDWGSYEQYF. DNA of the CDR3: TGCGCCGGCAGCCAAGGTCCGGACTGGGGGTCCTACGAGCAGTACTTC.

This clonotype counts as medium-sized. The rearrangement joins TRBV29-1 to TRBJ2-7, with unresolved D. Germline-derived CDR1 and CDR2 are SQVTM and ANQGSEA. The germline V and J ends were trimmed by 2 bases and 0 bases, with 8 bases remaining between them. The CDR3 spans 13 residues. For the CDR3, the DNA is TGCAGCGTTGAAACTGGTAGCTCCTACGAGCAGTACTTC. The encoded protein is CSVETGSSYEQYF.

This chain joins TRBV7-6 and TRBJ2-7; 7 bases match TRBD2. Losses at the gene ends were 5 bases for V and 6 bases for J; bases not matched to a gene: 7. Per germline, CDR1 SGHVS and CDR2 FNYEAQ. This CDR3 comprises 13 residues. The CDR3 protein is CASSPSGGAEQYF. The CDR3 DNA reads TGTGCCAGCAGCCCATCGGGAGGAGCCGAGCAGTACTTC.

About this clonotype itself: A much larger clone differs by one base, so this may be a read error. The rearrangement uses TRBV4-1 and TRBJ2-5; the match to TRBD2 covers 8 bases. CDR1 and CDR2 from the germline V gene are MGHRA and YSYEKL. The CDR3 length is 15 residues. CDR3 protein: CVSSQDTGGIGTQYF. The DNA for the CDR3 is TGCGTCAGCAGCCAAGATACGGGAGGGATTGGGACCCAGTACTTC.

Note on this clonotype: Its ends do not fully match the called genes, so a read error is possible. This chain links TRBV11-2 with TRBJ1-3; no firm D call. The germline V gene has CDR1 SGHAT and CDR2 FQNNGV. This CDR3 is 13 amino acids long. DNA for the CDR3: TGTGCCAGCACCTTACCAGCTGGGAACATCATATATTTT. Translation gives CASTLPAGNIIYF.

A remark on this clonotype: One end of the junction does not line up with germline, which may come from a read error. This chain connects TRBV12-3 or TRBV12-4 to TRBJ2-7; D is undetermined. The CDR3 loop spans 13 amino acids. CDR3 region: CASTKRQAYEQYF. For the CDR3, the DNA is TGTGCCAGCACTAAGAGACAAGCCTATGAGCAGTACTTC.

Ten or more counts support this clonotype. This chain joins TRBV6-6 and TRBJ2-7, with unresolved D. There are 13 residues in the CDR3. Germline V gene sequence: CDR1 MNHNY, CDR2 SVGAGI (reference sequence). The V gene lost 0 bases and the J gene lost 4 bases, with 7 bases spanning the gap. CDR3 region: CASSYSKSYEQYF. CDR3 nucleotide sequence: TGTGCCAGCAGTTACTCTAAGTCATACGAGCAGTACTTC.

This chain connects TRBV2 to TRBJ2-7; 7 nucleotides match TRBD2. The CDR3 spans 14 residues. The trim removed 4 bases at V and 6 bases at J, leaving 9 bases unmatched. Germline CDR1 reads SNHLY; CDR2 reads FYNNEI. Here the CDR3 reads CASSVGGSVSEQYF. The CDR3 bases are TGTGCCAGCAGTGTTGGCGGGAGCGTGAGCGAGCAGTACTTC.

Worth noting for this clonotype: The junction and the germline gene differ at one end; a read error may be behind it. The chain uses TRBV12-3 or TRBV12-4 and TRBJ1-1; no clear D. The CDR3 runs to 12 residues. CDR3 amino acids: CTSSLRGTEAFF. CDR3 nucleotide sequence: TGTACCAGCAGCCTCCGGGGTACTGAAGCCTTCTTT.

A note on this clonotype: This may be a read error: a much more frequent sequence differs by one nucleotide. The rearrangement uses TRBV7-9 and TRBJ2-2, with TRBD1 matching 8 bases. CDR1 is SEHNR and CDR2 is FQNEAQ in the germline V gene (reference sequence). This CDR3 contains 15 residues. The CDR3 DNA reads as TGTGCCAGCAGGCCTGGACAGGGTGGGACCGGGGAGCTGCTTTTT. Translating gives CASRPGQGGTGELLF.

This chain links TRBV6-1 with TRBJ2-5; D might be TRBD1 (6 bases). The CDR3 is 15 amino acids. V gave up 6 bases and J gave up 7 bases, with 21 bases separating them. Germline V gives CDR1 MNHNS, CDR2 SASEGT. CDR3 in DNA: TGTGCCAGCAGGTACTGGACAGACAGTCAAACGACCCAGTACTTC. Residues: CASRYWTDSQTTQYF.